The clone carrying this T cell receptor beta chain has just a few counts. This record belongs to a study of neurological immune-mediated disorders. The CDR3 consists of 16 residues. The V and J ends lost 2 bases and 5 bases, in that order; junction bases with no gene match: 7. Germline values: CDR1 SGHNT, CDR2 YYREEE (reference sequence). MiXCR, run by TCRdb on the 5' RACE reads, gives a single entry per CDR3 protein. The data hold some 66,000 distinct CDR3 sequences, with 3.5% to 4.5% observed a single time. The clonotype was recovered from a man over 45 with multiple sclerosis. This chain uses TRBV5-4 with TRBJ2-2; 9 nucleotides line up with TRBD2. The specimen was PBMCs. The CDR3 nucleotides read TGTGCCAGCAGCTTTATCCCGCTAGCGGGGACCGGGGAGCTGTTTTTT. Protein: CASSFIPLAGTGELFF.